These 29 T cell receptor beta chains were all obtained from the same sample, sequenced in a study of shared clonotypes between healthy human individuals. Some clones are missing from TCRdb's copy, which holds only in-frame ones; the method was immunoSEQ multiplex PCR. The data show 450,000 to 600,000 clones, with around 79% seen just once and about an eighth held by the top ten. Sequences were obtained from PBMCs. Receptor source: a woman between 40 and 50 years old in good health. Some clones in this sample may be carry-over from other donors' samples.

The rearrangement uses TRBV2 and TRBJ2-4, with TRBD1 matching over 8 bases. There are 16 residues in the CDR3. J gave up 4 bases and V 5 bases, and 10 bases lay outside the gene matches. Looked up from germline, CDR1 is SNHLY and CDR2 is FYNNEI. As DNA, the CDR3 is TGTGCCAGCAGTTATCGGACAGGGCTGTGGAAAAACATTCAGTACTTC. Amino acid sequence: CASSYRTGLWKNIQYF.

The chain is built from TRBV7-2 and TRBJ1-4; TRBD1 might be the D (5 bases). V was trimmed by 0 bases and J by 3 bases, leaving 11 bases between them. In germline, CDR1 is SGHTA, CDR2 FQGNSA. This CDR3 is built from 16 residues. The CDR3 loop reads CASSLAVGAANEKLFF. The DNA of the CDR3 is TGTGCCAGCAGCTTAGCGGTCGGGGCCGCTAATGAAAAACTGTTTTTT.

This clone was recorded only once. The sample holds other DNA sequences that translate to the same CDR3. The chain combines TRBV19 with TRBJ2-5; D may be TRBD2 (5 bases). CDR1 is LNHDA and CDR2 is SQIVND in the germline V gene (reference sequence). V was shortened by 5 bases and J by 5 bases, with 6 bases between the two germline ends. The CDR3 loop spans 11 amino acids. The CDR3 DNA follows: TGTGCCAGTAGTTCGGGGGAGACCCAGTACTTC. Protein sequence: CASSSGETQYF.

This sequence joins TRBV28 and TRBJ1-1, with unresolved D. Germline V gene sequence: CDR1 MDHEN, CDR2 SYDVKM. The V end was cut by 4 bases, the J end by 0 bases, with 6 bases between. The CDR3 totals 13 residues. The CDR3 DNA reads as TGTGCCAGCAGTTACCCAGTGAACACTGAAGCTTTCTTT. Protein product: CASSYPVNTEAFF.

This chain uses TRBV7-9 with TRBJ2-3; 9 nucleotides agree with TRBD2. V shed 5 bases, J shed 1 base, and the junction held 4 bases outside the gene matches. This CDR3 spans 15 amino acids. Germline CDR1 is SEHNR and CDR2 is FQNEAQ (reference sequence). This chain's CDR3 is CASSPGGGGTDTQYF. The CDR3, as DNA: TGTGCCAGCAGCCCGGGCGGGGGGGGCACAGATACGCAGTATTTT.

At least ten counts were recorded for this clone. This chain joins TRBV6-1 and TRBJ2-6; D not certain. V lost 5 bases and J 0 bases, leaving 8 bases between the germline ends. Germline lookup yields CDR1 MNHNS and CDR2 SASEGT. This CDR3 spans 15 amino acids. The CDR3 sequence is CASSPEISGANVLTF. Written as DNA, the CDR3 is TGTGCCAGCAGTCCCGAAATCTCTGGGGCCAACGTCCTGACTTTC.

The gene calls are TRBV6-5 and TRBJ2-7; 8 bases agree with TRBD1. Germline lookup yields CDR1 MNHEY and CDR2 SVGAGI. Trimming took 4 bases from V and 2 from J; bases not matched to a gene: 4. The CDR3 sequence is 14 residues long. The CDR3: CASSSDRAPYEQYF. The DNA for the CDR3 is TGTGCCAGCAGTTCGGACAGGGCTCCCTACGAGCAGTACTTC.

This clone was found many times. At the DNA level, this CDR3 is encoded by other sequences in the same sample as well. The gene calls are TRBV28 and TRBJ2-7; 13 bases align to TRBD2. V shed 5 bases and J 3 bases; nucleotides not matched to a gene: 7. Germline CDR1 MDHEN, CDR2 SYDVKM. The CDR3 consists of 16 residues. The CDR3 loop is CASSPGLAGAGYEQYF. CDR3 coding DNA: TGTGCCAGCAGTCCCGGACTAGCGGGAGCCGGCTACGAGCAGTACTTC. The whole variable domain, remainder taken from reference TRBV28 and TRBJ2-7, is DVKVTQSSRYLVKRTGEKVFLECVQDMDHENMFWYRQDPGLGLRLIYFSYDVKMKEKGDIPEGYSVSREKKERFSLILESASTNQTSMYLCASSPGLAGAGYEQYFGPGTRLTVT.

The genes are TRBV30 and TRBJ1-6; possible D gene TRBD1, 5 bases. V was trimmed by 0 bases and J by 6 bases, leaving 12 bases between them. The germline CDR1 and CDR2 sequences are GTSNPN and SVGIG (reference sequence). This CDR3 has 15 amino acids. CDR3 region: CAWSVPEQGNSPLHF. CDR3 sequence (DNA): TGTGCCTGGAGTGTACCGGAGCAGGGTAATTCACCCCTCCACTTT.

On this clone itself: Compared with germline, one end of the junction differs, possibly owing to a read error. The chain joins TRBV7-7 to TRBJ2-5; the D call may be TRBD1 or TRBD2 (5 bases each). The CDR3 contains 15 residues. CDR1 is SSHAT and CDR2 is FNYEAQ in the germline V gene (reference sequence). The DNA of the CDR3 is TGTGCTAGCAGCTTAAATCCCCGAGGGGAAGAGACCCAGTACTTC. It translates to CASSLNPRGEETQYF.

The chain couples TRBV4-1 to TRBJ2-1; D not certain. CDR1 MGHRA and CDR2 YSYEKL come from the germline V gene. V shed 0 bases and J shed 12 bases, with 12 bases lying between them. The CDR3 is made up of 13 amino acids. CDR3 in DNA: TGCGCCAGCAGCCAAGATGCTTTTAAGGGGCAGTTCTTC. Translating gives CASSQDAFKGQFF.

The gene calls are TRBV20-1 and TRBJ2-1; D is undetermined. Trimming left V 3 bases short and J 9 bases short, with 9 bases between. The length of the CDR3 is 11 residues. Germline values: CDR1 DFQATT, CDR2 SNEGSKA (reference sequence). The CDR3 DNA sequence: TGCAGTGCTAGTTGGGGTGCTGAGCAGTTCTTC. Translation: CSASWGAEQFF.

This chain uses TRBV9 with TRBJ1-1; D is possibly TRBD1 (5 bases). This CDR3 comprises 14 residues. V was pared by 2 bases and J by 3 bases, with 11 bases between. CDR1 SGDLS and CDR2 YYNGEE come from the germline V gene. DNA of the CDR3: TGTGCCAGCAGCGTCCAGGGAGTTCACACTGAAGCTTTCTTT. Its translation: CASSVQGVHTEAFF.

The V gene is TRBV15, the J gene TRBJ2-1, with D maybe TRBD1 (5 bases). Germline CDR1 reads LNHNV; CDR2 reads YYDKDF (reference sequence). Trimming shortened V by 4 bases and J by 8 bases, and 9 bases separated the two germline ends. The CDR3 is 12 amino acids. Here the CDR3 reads CATSKARDEQFF. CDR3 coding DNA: TGTGCCACCAGCAAGGCCAGGGATGAGCAGTTCTTC.

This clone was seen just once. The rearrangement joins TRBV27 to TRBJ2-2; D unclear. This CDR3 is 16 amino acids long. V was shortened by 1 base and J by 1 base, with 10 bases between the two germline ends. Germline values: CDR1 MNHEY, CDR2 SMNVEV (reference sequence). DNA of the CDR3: TGTGCCAGCAGTTTATACGGGCTAGTGAACACCGGGGAGCTGTTTTTT. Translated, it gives CASSLYGLVNTGELFF.

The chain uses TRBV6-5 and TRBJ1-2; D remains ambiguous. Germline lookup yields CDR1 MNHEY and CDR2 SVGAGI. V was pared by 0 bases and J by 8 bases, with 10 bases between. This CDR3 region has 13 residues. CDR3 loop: CASSYSKREGYTF. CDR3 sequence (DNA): TGTGCCAGCAGTTACTCGAAAAGGGAGGGCTACACCTTC.

DNA of the CDR3: TGTGCCAGTAGGCCGGGACAGGGGAACTATGGCTACACCTTC. Its protein is CASRPGQGNYGYTF. The rearrangement links TRBV19 to TRBJ1-2, with 10 positions matching TRBD1. The CDR3 loop spans 14 amino acids. V dropped 6 bases and J dropped 2; count of bases not matched to a gene: 3. Germline V CDR1 and CDR2: LNHDA, SQIVND (reference sequence).

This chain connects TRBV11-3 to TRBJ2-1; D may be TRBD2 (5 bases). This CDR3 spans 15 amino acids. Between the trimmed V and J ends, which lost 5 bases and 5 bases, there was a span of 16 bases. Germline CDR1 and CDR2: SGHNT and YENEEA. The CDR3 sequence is CASSTRGGSDNEQFF. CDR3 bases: TGTGCCAGCAGCACCCGTGGAGGTAGTGACAATGAGCAGTTCTTC. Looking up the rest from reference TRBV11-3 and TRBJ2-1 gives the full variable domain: EAGVVQSPRYKIIEKKQPVAFWCNPISGHNTLYWYLQNLGQGPELLIRYENEEAVDDSQLPKDRFSAERLKGVDSTLKIQPAELGDSAVYLCASSTRGGSDNEQFFGPGTRLTVL.

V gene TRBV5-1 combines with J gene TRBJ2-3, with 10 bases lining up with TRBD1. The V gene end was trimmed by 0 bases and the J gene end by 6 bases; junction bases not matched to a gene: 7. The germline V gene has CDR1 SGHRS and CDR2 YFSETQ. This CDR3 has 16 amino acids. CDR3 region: CASSLVGTGETDTQYF. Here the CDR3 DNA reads TGCGCCAGCAGCTTGGTGGGGACAGGGGAGACGGATACGCAGTATTTT.

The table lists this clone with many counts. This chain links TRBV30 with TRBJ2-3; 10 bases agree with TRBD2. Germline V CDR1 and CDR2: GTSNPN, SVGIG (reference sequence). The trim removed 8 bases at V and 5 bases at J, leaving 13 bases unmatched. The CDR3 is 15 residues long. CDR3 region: CARGGSGRAVDTQYF. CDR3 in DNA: TGTGCCCGGGGAGGGAGCGGGAGGGCAGTAGATACGCAGTATTTT.

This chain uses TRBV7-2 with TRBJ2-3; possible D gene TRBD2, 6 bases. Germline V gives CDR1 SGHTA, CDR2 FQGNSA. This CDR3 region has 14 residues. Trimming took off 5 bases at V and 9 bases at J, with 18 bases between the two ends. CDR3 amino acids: CASSNPSRRGTQYF. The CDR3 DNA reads TGTGCCAGCAGCAACCCTTCGCGCCGGGGGACGCAGTATTTT.

CDR3 coding DNA: TGTGCCAGCAGTTTATCGGGGACGGGGACAGATACGCAGTATTTT. Translation gives CASSLSGTGTDTQYF. The V call is TRBV27, the J call TRBJ2-3; D may correspond to TRBD1 or TRBD2 (5 bases each). Trimming took 0 bases from V and 3 from J, leaving 10 bases between them. The germline V gene has CDR1 MNHEY and CDR2 SMNVEV (reference sequence). The CDR3 loop spans 15 amino acids.

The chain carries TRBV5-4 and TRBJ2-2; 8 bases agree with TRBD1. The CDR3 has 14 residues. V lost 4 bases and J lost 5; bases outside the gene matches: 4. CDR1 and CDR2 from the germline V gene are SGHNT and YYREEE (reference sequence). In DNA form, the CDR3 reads TGTGCCAGCAGCCGCGACAGGGGAACCGGGGAGCTGTTTTTT. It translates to CASSRDRGTGELFF.

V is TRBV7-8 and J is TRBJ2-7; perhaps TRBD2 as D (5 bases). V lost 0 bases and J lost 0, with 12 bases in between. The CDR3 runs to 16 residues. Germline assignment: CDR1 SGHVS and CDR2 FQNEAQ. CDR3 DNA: TGTGCCAGCAGCTTAGCCCGAGCGGAGATCTCCTACGAGCAGTACTTC. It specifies CASSLARAEISYEQYF.

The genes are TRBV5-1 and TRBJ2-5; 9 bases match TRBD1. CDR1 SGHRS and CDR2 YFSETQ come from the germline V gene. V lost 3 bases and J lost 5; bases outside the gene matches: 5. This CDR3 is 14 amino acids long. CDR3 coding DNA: TGCGCCAGCAGCTCCGGGACAGGGCTCGAGACCCAGTACTTC. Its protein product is CASSSGTGLETQYF.

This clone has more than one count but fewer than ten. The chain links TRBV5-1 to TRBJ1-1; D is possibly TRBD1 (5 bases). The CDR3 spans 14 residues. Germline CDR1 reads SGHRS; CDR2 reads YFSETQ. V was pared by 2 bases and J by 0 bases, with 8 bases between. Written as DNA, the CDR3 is TGCGCCAGCAGCTTCCGACAGATGAACACTGAAGCTTTCTTT. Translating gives CASSFRQMNTEAFF.

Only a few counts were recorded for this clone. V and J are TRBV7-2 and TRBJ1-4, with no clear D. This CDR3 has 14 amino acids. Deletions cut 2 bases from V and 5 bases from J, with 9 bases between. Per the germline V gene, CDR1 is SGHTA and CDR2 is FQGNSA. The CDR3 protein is CASSLRVRNEKLFF. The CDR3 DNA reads TGTGCCAGCAGCTTACGGGTCAGAAATGAAAAACTGTTTTTT.

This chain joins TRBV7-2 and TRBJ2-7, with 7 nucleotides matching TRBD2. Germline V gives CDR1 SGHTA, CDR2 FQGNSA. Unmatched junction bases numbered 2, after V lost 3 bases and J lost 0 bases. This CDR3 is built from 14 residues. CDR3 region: CASSFRGGSYEQYF. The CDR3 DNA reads TGTGCCAGCAGCTTTCGCGGGGGCTCCTACGAGCAGTACTTC.

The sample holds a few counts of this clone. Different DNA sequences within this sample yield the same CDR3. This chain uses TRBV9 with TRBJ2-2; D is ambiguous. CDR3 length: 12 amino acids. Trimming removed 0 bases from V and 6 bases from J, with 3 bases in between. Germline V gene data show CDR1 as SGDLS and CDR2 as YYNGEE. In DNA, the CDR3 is TGTGCCAGCAGCGTAGAGCCCGGGGAGCTGTTTTTT. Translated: CASSVEPGELFF. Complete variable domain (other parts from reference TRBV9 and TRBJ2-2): DSGVTQTPKHLITATGQRVTLRCSPRSGDLSVYWYQQSLDQGLQFLIQYYNGEERAKGNILERFSAQQFPDLHSELNLSSLELGDSALYFCASSVEPGELFFGEGSRLTVL.